A selection of T cell receptor beta chains follows, all from one sample in a study of cytomegalovirus exposure and HLA in healthy donors. Sequencing was performed with immunoSEQ multiplex PCR; in TCRdb, only in-frame clones are kept and a portion is missing. The sample shows about 110,000 clones, about 61% of them seen only once. Sequenced material: PBMCs. These receptors came from a woman in her twenties or thirties in good health and CMV-seronegative. Each CDR3 is given with its conserved first and last residue. The order of the fields is J gene, clone size, V gene, D gene, CDR3 DNA, CDR3 protein. A D gene is named only where the DNA matches it firmly. Where a row states a size, it is once, few, many or the class of an expanded clone; other rows omit it.

>TRBJ2-1|.|TRBV28|.
TGTGCCAGCAGTTCTAGCTACTTCTTCAATGAGCAGTTCTTC
CASSSSYFFNEQFF
>TRBJ1-4|few|TRBV28|.
TGTGCCAGCAGATACCGGCAGGGACGTATAGCGGGTGAAAAACTGTTTTTT
CASRYRQGRIAGEKLFF
>TRBJ2-3|.|TRBV7-2|TRBD2
TGTGCCAGCAGCTTAGTCGGGACTAGCGTGGCAGATACGCAGTATTTT
CASSLVGTSVADTQYF
>TRBJ1-3|few|TRBV5-1|.
TGCGCCAGCAGACCATCGGGAAACTCTGGAAACACCATATATTTT
CASRPSGNSGNTIYF
>TRBJ1-2|.|TRBV27|.
TGTGCCAGCAGTTTAACGGGGGTTTATGGCTACACCTTC
CASSLTGVYGYTF
>TRBJ2-2|.|TRBV27|TRBD1
TGTGCCAGCAGTTCGATTCGGGGAACAGGGGGCCTAAACACCGGGGAGCTGTTTTTT
CASSSIRGTGGLNTGELFF
>TRBJ1-4|.|TRBV27|.
TGTGCCAGCAGTATGACAGCAACTAATGAAAAACTGTTTTTT
CASSMTATNEKLFF
>TRBJ2-3|.|TRBV6-6|TRBD2
TGTGCCAGCAGTTACGGCGCGGGAGCAGATACGCAGTATTTT
CASSYGAGADTQYF
>TRBJ2-4|.|TRBV11-1|TRBD1
TGTGCCAGCAGCGAGGGACAGGGGGATTACTTC
CASSEGQGDYF
>TRBJ2-3|.|TRBV28|.
TGTGCCAGCAGTTTGACATGGGCAGAATCTTTTCTCACAGATACGCAGTATTTT
CASSLTWAESFLTDTQYF
>TRBJ2-7|.|TRBV6-5|TRBD2
TGTGCCAGCAGTCCGGGACTAGCGGTCGAGCAGTACTTC
CASSPGLAVEQYF
>TRBJ2-7|.|TRBV4-3|TRBD1
TGCGCCAGCAGCCAAAGGACAGGGACCCCCTACGAGCAGTACTTC
CASSQRTGTPYEQYF
>TRBJ2-2|.|TRBV30|.
TGTGCCTGGACCCAGCAAAGGACCGGCCGGGGCACCGGGGAGCTGTTTTTT
CAWTQQRTGRGTGELFF
>TRBJ2-7|.|TRBV7-7|TRBD1
TGTGCTAGCAGCCCGGGGACAGGAGCCTCTCCCCAGTACTTC
CASSPGTGASPQYF
>TRBJ1-5|.|TRBV28|.
TGTGCCAGCCGGGACACCAAGAATCAGCCCCAGCATTTT
CASRDTKNQPQHF
>TRBJ1-3|.|TRBV13|.
TGTGCCAGCAGCTTCCGCCTTCCCCACAACTCTGGAAACACCATATATTTT
CASSFRLPHNSGNTIYF
>TRBJ1-5|.|TRBV6-5|.
TGTGCCAGCAGCAGGGGCAGCTATCAGCCCCAGCATTTT
CASSRGSYQPQHF
>TRBJ1-6|.|TRBV9|TRBD1
TGTGCCAGCAGCGTAGGCGGGACAGGGGAAACCCCCCTCCACTTT
CASSVGGTGETPLHF
>TRBJ1-1|.|TRBV28|TRBD1
TGTGCCAGCAGTCAACTCCAGGGGGGCACTGAAGCTTTCTTT
CASSQLQGGTEAFF
>TRBJ1-3|.|TRBV10-3|.
TGTGCCACCATCCAGGGTGTAGGAAACACCATATATTTT
CATIQGVGNTIYF
>TRBJ2-7|.|TRBV7-9|TRBD2
TGTGCCAGCAGCCCACTAGCGGAGCCCTACGAGCAGTACTTC
CASSPLAEPYEQYF
>TRBJ1-1|.|TRBV7-8|.
TGTGCCAGCAGCTTAGGGGGGAGGGGCGCTTTCTTT
CASSLGGRGAFF
>TRBJ2-6|.|TRBV28|TRBD2
TGTGCCAGCAGTACCCCTGAGGCGGGGGGAAGCTCTGGGGCCAACGTCCTGACTTTC
CASSTPEAGGSSGANVLTF
>TRBJ1-5|.|TRBV19|.
TGTGCCAGTAGGCACAGGGTCGGTCAGCCCCAGCATTTT
CASRHRVGQPQHF
>TRBJ1-2|.|TRBV27|.
TGTGCCAGCACCTCTCTAGGGGGAGCCCGCCAAAGGGATGGCTACACCTTC
CASTSLGGARQRDGYTF
>TRBJ1-6|.|TRBV19|.
TGTGCCAGTAGTACCCCCGATCGCGCAACCCTCCACTTT
CASSTPDRATLHF
>TRBJ1-1|few|TRBV2|.
TGTGCCGTACTAAGGGACATGAACACTGAAGCTTTCTTT
CAVLRDMNTEAFF
>TRBJ2-1|few|TRBV5-4|TRBD2
TGTGCCAGCCGAGGGGCAGGGAGGGACAATGAGCAGTTCTTC
CASRGAGRDNEQFF
>TRBJ2-1|.|TRBV7-8|.
TGTGCCAGCAGCTTAAGAGAGCTTGAGCAGTTCTTC
CASSLRELEQFF
>TRBJ1-1|.|TRBV7-3|.
TGTGCCAGCAGCTCTTCAGGGGCCACTGAAGCTTTCTTT
CASSSSGATEAFF
>TRBJ2-1|few|TRBV5-1|TRBD2
TGCGCCAGCAGTACCGGGACTAGCGGAGGTAATGAGCAGTTCTTC
CASSTGTSGGNEQFF
>TRBJ2-2|few|TRBV28|.
TGTGCCAGCAGCCCAACAAAAATCACCGGGGAGCTGTTTTTT
CASSPTKITGELFF
>TRBJ1-5|.|TRBV4-1|TRBD1
TGCGCCAGCAGCCAGAGACAGGGTCTGGGCAATCAGCCCCAGCATTTT
CASSQRQGLGNQPQHF
>TRBJ1-3|.|TRBV6-5|TRBD1
TGTGCCAGCTTCGACAGGGCTGGAAACACCATATATTTT
CASFDRAGNTIYF
>TRBJ2-5|.|TRBV7-3|.
TGTGCCAGCAGCTTGGGGGGGCAGGAGACCCAGTACTTC
CASSLGGQETQYF
>TRBJ2-3|few|TRBV30|.
TGTGCCTGCCCCGACCCTTTCAGGGATACGCAGTATTTT
CACPDPFRDTQYF
>TRBJ2-7|.|TRBV20-1|.
TGCAGTGCTAAGCACCGGGACAACCAGTACTTC
CSAKHRDNQYF
>TRBJ2-3|few|TRBV5-1|TRBD1
TGCGCCAGCAGCTTGGTGCGGACAGGGGGCACAGATACGCAGTATTTT
CASSLVRTGGTDTQYF
>TRBJ2-1|.|TRBV6-1|TRBD2
TGTGCCAGCAGCCAACTAGCGGGAGACTTCAATGAGCAGTTCTTC
CASSQLAGDFNEQFF
>TRBJ2-5|few|TRBV4-3|.
TGCGCCAGCAGCCAAGATCGTGGTAGCGGTCCGTACTTC
CASSQDRGSGPYF
>TRBJ2-7|.|TRBV28|TRBD2
TGTGCCAGCAGTAGCGGGACTAGCGGGAGTAACGAGCAGTACTTC
CASSSGTSGSNEQYF
>TRBJ2-5|.|TRBV19|TRBD2
TGTGCCAGTAGAAGGGGAGGGGAGACCCAGTACTTC
CASRRGGETQYF
>TRBJ1-1|.|TRBV6-1|TRBD1
TGTGCCAGCAGTGAAGCCGGGACAGGGTCTGAAGCTTTCTTT
CASSEAGTGSEAFF
>TRBJ1-1|few|TRBV4-2|.
TGTGCCAGCAGTCTCCCGGGGGGATATGGGGACACTGAAGCTTTCTTT
CASSLPGGYGDTEAFF
>TRBJ2-1|.|TRBV7-8|TRBD2
TGTGCCAGCAGCTTAGTCGCGGGAGGTGGCTACAATGAGCAGTTCTTC
CASSLVAGGGYNEQFF
>TRBJ2-2|.|TRBV9|TRBD1
TGTGCCAGCAGCCCAACCCCGACAGGGCGAAACACCGGGGAGCTGTTTTTT
CASSPTPTGRNTGELFF
>TRBJ2-2|.|TRBV2|.
TGTGCCAGCAGTGAGAGAACTATTAACCTCGCGAACACCGGGGAGCTGTTTTTT
CASSERTINLANTGELFF
>TRBJ1-2|few|TRBV11-2|TRBD1
TGTGCCAGCAGCTACATTCAGGGGGCGCCTAGGGGCTACACCTTC
CASSYIQGAPRGYTF
>TRBJ1-2|.|TRBV5-1|TRBD1
TGCGCCAGCAGCTTGGACAGGGGAGATGGCTACACCTTC
CASSLDRGDGYTF
>TRBJ2-3|once|TRBV6-1|TRBD2
TGTGCCACGTTAGCGGGGACAGATACGCAGTATTTT
CATLAGTDTQYF
>TRBJ2-5|few|TRBV7-9|TRBD2
TGTGCCAGCAGCTTACGGGGCGGGGGGGAGACCCAGTACTTC
CASSLRGGGETQYF
>TRBJ1-2|.|TRBV7-3|.
TGTGCCAGCAGCTTAGGGCAGCCAGGTGCAAACTACACCTTC
CASSLGQPGANYTF